The 26 T cell receptor beta chains listed next were all sequenced from one sample in a study of cytomegalovirus exposure and HLA in healthy donors. PCR was performed using 60 Vbeta and 13 Jbeta primers. The assay was immunoSEQ multiplex PCR, and TCRdb's table has in-frame clones only and misses some. Found here are about 180,000 clones, roughly 87% of them singletons; the top ten hold about 1.5%. The sample consisted of PBMCs. The origin of the receptors is a man in his forties in good health and CMV-seronegative.

The chain carries TRBV2 and TRBJ1-1; possible D gene TRBD1, 5 bases. V was shortened by 7 bases and J by 1 base, with 7 bases between the two germline ends. The CDR3 is 12 residues long. Germline lookup yields CDR1 SNHLY and CDR2 FYNNEI. In DNA, the CDR3 is TGTGCCAGCAATCAGGGGAACACTGAAGCTTTCTTT. Translated, it gives CASNQGNTEAFF.

The chain carries TRBV19 and TRBJ1-6; TRBD1 might be the D (6 bases). This CDR3 is 14 amino acids long. The germline V gene has CDR1 LNHDA and CDR2 SQIVND (reference sequence). Trimming shortened V by 3 bases and J by 6 bases, and 9 bases separated the two germline ends. CDR3: CASSISRGNSPLHF. The CDR3 DNA follows: TGTGCCAGTAGTATTAGCAGGGGTAATTCACCCCTCCACTTT.

This clone was counted between two and nine times. The chain carries TRBV12-1 and TRBJ2-5; no check of the table's D call, TRBD2, against the DNA was made. TRBV12-1 is noted as a pseudogene. The CDR3 contains 16 residues. The CDR3 sequence is CASSAPGLAGGETQYF. The CDR3 DNA is TGTGCCAGCAGCGCCCCGGGACTAGCGGGAGGTGAGACCCAGTACTTC.

The table lists this clone with a count of one. J is TRBJ2-3 and V is TRBV2; D is undetermined. This CDR3 is 14 amino acids long. Looked up from germline, CDR1 is SNHLY and CDR2 is FYNNEI. Between the trimmed V and J ends, which lost 10 bases and 0 bases, there was a span of 14 bases. The CDR3 coding sequence is TGTGCCACCTCCGAGTGGGCTAGCACAGATACGCAGTATTTT. Amino acids: CATSEWASTDTQYF.

V and J are TRBV7-2 and TRBJ2-3, with a weak D call TRBD1 (5 bases). This CDR3 spans 16 amino acids. The V and J ends lost 5 bases and 0 bases respectively, with 15 bases between them. The germline V gene has CDR1 SGHTA and CDR2 FQGNSA. The CDR3 loop is CASSTIGTGSTDTQYF. CDR3 DNA sequence: TGTGCCAGCAGCACAATTGGAACAGGTAGCACAGATACGCAGTATTTT.

The rearrangement links TRBV6-6 to TRBJ1-3; possible D gene TRBD1, 5 bases. Germline lookup yields CDR1 MNHNY and CDR2 SVGAGI (reference sequence). The length of the CDR3 is 15 residues. Trimming stripped 2 bases from V and 0 bases from J, with 8 bases between. The CDR3 nucleotides read TGTGCCAGCAGTTACGACAGCTACTCTGGAAACACCATATATTTT. As protein: CASSYDSYSGNTIYF.

CDR3 nucleotides: TGTGCCATCAGTGCCCCCTCGCGGGGGGAGGAGACCCAGTACTTC. It codes for CAISAPSRGEETQYF. The chain carries TRBV10-3 and TRBJ2-5; 8 bases map to TRBD2. CDR3 size: 15 residues. From germline, CDR1 is ENHRY and CDR2 SYGVKD. Trimming took 4 bases from V and 5 from J; bases not matched to a gene: 9.

The rearrangement joins TRBV15 to TRBJ2-7; TRBD1 matches at 9 bases. Germline V CDR1 and CDR2: LNHNV, YYDKDF (reference sequence). The CDR3 extends over 14 amino acids. V gave up 4 bases and J gave up 6 bases; unmatched junction bases: 7. This CDR3 reads CATSTRDRASEQYF. The DNA of the CDR3 is TGTGCCACCAGCACACGGGACAGGGCTTCCGAGCAGTACTTC.

This rearrangement joins TRBV5-5 to TRBJ1-1; D might be TRBD1 (6 bases). Germline V gene sequence: CDR1 SGHKS, CDR2 YYEKEE (reference sequence). Trimming took off 0 bases at V and 5 bases at J, with 11 bases between the two ends. This CDR3 comprises 14 residues. CDR3 residues: CASSLVGARTEAFF. The CDR3 nucleotides read TGTGCCAGCAGCTTGGTGGGGGCAAGAACTGAAGCTTTCTTT.

The chain recombines TRBV5-1 with TRBJ2-7; D unresolved. The germline gives CDR1 SGHRS, CDR2 YFSETQ. This CDR3 is built from 13 residues. V was clipped by 4 bases and J by 4 bases, with 12 bases between them. CDR3 coding DNA: TGCGCCAGCAGCAAAGGTCTAGATTACGAGCAGTACTTC. Protein sequence: CASSKGLDYEQYF.

Regarding this clone: One junction end disagrees with the germline gene, perhaps due to a read error. This sequence joins TRBV7-9 and TRBJ2-2; 13 bases line up with TRBD2. The CDR3 extends over 18 amino acids. Germline V gene sequence: CDR1 SEHNR, CDR2 FQNEAQ (reference sequence). The CDR3 bases are TGTTCCAGCTATTTCCGACTAGCGGGAGGCCCCAACGCCGGGGAGCTGTTTTTT. Translation: CSSYFRLAGGPNAGELFF.

This clone was counted only a few times. V usage is TRBV27 and J usage is TRBJ1-2; 9 nucleotides align to TRBD1. Germline V gene data show CDR1 as MNHEY and CDR2 as SMNVEV (reference sequence). There are 12 residues in the CDR3. After removal of 5 bases from V and 8 bases from J, the junction contained 3 bases not matched to a gene. This CDR3 reads CASSTGGLGYTF. Here the CDR3 DNA reads TGTGCCAGCAGTACAGGGGGCTTGGGCTACACCTTC.

The chain combines TRBV7-2 with TRBJ2-2; a weak D match, TRBD2 (5 bases). The germline CDR1 and CDR2 sequences are SGHTA and FQGNSA. V lost 2 bases, J lost 7 bases, and 8 bases lay in between. The CDR3 runs 13 residues. CDR3 in amino acids: CASSLIAIGELFF. The CDR3 DNA reads TGTGCCAGCAGCTTAATAGCGATCGGGGAGCTGTTTTTT.

The chain employs TRBV5-6 and TRBJ2-1, with 11 bases fitting TRBD2. V shed 2 bases, J shed 6 bases, and the junction held 4 bases outside the gene matches. Germline V lookup: CDR1 SGHDT, CDR2 YYEEEE. This CDR3 is 15 amino acids long. This CDR3 reads CASSFRLAGRNEQFF. The CDR3 nucleotides read TGTGCCAGCAGCTTCCGACTAGCGGGACGCAATGAGCAGTTCTTC.

V and J are TRBV7-9 and TRBJ1-2; 8 nucleotides line up with TRBD1. The germline V gene has CDR1 SEHNR and CDR2 FQNEAQ (reference sequence). After removal of 5 bases from V and 5 bases from J, the junction contained 10 bases not matched to a gene. This CDR3 is 15 amino acids long. The CDR3 here is CASSIMAGGTYGYTF. Written as DNA, the CDR3 is TGTGCCAGCAGCATCATGGCAGGGGGCACTTATGGCTACACCTTC.

The J gene is TRBJ2-1, the V gene TRBV7-6; a possible D gene is TRBD2 (6 bases). Trimming shortened V by 1 base and J by 12 bases, and 16 bases separated the two germline ends. The CDR3 length is 14 residues. Germline CDR1 is SGHVS and CDR2 is FNYEAQ. Here the CDR3 DNA reads TGTGCCAGCAGCTTAGTCAATCACGGAGGGGCGCAGTTCTTC. Translation gives CASSLVNHGGAQFF.

This clone occurred once. V gene TRBV18 combines with J gene TRBJ1-6; 9 bases fit TRBD1. Germline V lookup: CDR1 KGHSH, CDR2 LQKENI. The J segment lost 9 bases and the V segment lost 3 bases, leaving 6 bases of the junction unmatched. There are 15 residues in the CDR3. Here the CDR3 reads CASSPRDREGSPLHF. The CDR3, as DNA: TGTGCCAGCTCACCCCGGGACAGGGAGGGTTCACCCCTCCACTTT.

The chain carries TRBV7-8 and TRBJ1-1; TRBD1 matches 9 bases. Unmatched junction bases numbered 2, after V lost 3 bases and J lost 3 bases. The CDR3 consists of 14 residues. CDR1 SGHVS and CDR2 FQNEAQ come from the germline V gene. CDR3 nucleotide sequence: TGTGCCAGCAGCTTCGGGACAGGGCACACTGAAGCTTTCTTT. Translation: CASSFGTGHTEAFF.

This clone appeared once. The genes are TRBV27 and TRBJ1-5; 7 nucleotides match TRBD1. This CDR3 is 15 amino acids long. J was trimmed by 8 bases and V by 5 bases; bases with no gene match: 12. Germline V gene sequence: CDR1 MNHEY, CDR2 SMNVEV (reference sequence). CDR3 loop: CASSPDRAVAKPQHF. DNA of the CDR3: TGTGCCAGCAGTCCCGACAGGGCGGTCGCTAAGCCCCAGCATTTT.

V usage is TRBV7-9 and J usage is TRBJ1-3; D might be TRBD1 (5 bases). V was clipped by 4 bases and J by 5 bases, with 12 bases between them. Germline CDR1 SEHNR, CDR2 FQNEAQ (reference sequence). The CDR3 covers 14 residues. CDR3 in amino acids: CASSSVDTRNTIYF. The CDR3 coding sequence is TGTGCCAGCAGCTCAGTGGACACCCGAAACACCATATATTTT.

The V gene is TRBV7-2, the J gene TRBJ2-5; maybe TRBD2 (6 bases). Germline-derived CDR1 and CDR2 are SGHTA and FQGNSA. This CDR3 comprises 13 residues. The V and J ends lost 3 bases and 5 bases respectively, with 10 bases between them. This CDR3 reads CASSFGGLETQYF. The CDR3 nucleotides are TGTGCCAGCAGCTTTGGAGGGCTGGAGACCCAGTACTTC.

The chain is built from TRBV30 and TRBJ2-3, with D possibly matching TRBD2 (6 bases). Germline CDR1 is GTSNPN and CDR2 is SVGIG (reference sequence). V was trimmed by 0 bases and J by 4 bases, leaving 14 bases between them. CDR3 size: 15 residues. The CDR3 DNA sequence: TGTGCCTGGAGTGTATTGGGGGGAGCTCCAGATACGCAGTATTTT. Protein product: CAWSVLGGAPDTQYF.

The chain joins TRBV11-2 to TRBJ2-3; 11 nucleotides line up with TRBD1. Unmatched junction bases numbered 8, after V lost 3 bases and J lost 6 bases. CDR3 length equals 16 residues. Per germline, CDR1 SGHAT and CDR2 FQNNGV. CDR3 loop: CASSLGGTGGADTQYF. In nucleotides, the CDR3 is TGTGCCAGCAGCTTGGGTGGGACAGGGGGGGCCGATACGCAGTATTTT.

V gene TRBV5-1 combines with J gene TRBJ1-2; D unclear. Trimming shortened V by 4 bases and J by 4 bases, and 14 bases separated the two germline ends. Germline-derived CDR1 and CDR2 are SGHRS and YFSETQ. The CDR3 consists of 14 residues. CDR3: CASSENAGGYGYTF. The CDR3 DNA reads as TGCGCCAGCAGCGAAAATGCCGGCGGCTATGGCTACACCTTC.

The chain is built from TRBV7-2 and TRBJ2-5, with D possibly being TRBD1 (5 bases). The length of the CDR3 is 14 residues. Germline CDR1 and CDR2: SGHTA and FQGNSA. Trimming pared 5 bases from V and 2 bases from J, leaving 12 bases between. The CDR3 spells CASSLRQLQETQYF. The CDR3 region has the DNA TGTGCCAGCAGCCTAAGACAGCTTCAAGAGACCCAGTACTTC.

This clone was recorded a few times. The rearrangement joins TRBV5-4 to TRBJ2-1; perhaps TRBD1 as D (5 bases). Trimming removed 4 bases from V and 5 bases from J, with 13 bases in between. The germline V gene has CDR1 SGHNT and CDR2 YYREEE (reference sequence). The CDR3 contains 14 residues. The DNA of the CDR3 is TGTGCCAGCAGCCACCGGACACCACACAATGAGCAGTTCTTC. This translates into CASSHRTPHNEQFF. The full variable domain, rest sourced from reference TRBV5-4 and TRBJ2-1, is ETGVTQSPTHLIKTRGQQVTLRCSSQSGHNTVSWYQQALGQGPQFIFQYYREEENGRGNFPPRFSGLQFPNYSSELNVNALELDDSALYLCASSHRTPHNEQFFGPGTRLTVL.